A single sample gave rise to the 27 T cell receptor beta chains below, sequenced in a study of STAT3 mutations in large granular lymphocyte leukemia. Study-wide points: At least one immunodominant TCR beta clonotype appeared in every T-cell large granular lymphocyte leukemia patient.

Profiling relied on immunoSEQ multiplex PCR, and the TCRdb table lists in-frame clones only, not all of them. The sample lists 20,000 to 30,000 clones, 94% occurring once. Their antigens are not known. Sequencing was done on a sample of peripheral blood mononuclear cells. Every receptor here comes from a man aged 35 to 55 with T-cell large granular lymphocyte leukemia. Some clones in this sample may be carry-over from other donors' samples.

The chain is built from TRBV5-6 and TRBJ2-7, with 10 nucleotides matching TRBD1. Germline V lookup: CDR1 SGHDT, CDR2 YYEEEE. V trimming: 3 bases; J trimming: 2 bases; junction bases outside the gene matches: 8. The CDR3 is 16 residues long. CDR3 amino acids: CASSSRLGTGAYEQYF. The CDR3 DNA reads as TGTGCCAGCAGCTCCCGCCTAGGGACAGGGGCCTACGAGCAGTACTTC.

The chain couples TRBV6-6 to TRBJ2-7; D gene uncertain. CDR3 length equals 12 residues. Trimming took off 4 bases at V and 6 bases at J, with 10 bases between the two ends. Germline V gene data show CDR1 as MNHNY and CDR2 as SVGAGI (reference sequence). The CDR3 DNA follows: TGTGCCAGCAGTTTCCCGAAGGGCGAGCAGTACTTC. Translating gives CASSFPKGEQYF.

CDR3 bases: TGTGCCAGCACACTCCGGGACAGGGACGTCTATGGCTACACCTTC. Amino acid sequence: CASTLRDRDVYGYTF. V is TRBV28 and J is TRBJ1-2; 9 bases agree with TRBD1. Trimming at V came to 7 bases and at J to 4 bases, leaving 10 bases not matched to a gene. This CDR3 spans 15 amino acids. CDR1 and CDR2 from the germline V gene are MDHEN and SYDVKM.

The chain carries TRBV15 and TRBJ1-1; D unresolved. The V gene's germline CDR1 is LNHNV and CDR2 YYDKDF (reference sequence). V lost 6 bases to trimming and J lost 5 bases, with 19 bases between them. The CDR3 runs 15 residues. CDR3 DNA: TGTGCCACCAGGCGTTCAGACGTATCAAAGACTGAAGCTTTCTTT. Protein sequence: CATRRSDVSKTEAFF.

The chain employs TRBV6-5 and TRBJ1-3; D possibly corresponds to TRBD1 (5 bases). CDR1 and CDR2 (germline): MNHEY, SVGAGI. The CDR3 sequence is 14 residues long. Deletions cut 6 bases from V and 1 base from J, with 10 bases between. The CDR3, as DNA: TGTGCCAGCAGCAGACAGTCTTCTGGAAACACCATATATTTT. It encodes CASSRQSSGNTIYF.

This clone has just one count. V and J are TRBV7-2 and TRBJ1-2; 7 bases map to TRBD1. Germline CDR1 SGHTA, CDR2 FQGNSA. V lost 2 bases, J lost 7 bases, and 4 bases stayed unmatched. The CDR3 totals 13 residues. The CDR3 reads CASSLYRGGGYTF. As DNA, the CDR3 is TGTGCCAGCAGCTTATACAGGGGAGGTGGCTACACCTTC.

The gene calls are TRBV20-1 and TRBJ2-5, with unresolved D. Germline CDR1 reads DFQATT; CDR2 reads SNEGSKA (reference sequence). The CDR3 is 11 amino acids. Trimming took off 5 bases at V and 5 bases at J, with 9 bases between the two ends. CDR3 in DNA: TGCAGTGCTTCCGCCCCGGAGACCCAGTACTTC. This codes for CSASAPETQYF.

The chain combines TRBV28 with TRBJ2-7; possibly TRBD2 for D (5 bases). The V and J ends lost 8 bases and 8 bases respectively, with 10 bases between them. Germline V gene data show CDR1 as MDHEN and CDR2 as SYDVKM. CDR3 length: 10 residues. This CDR3 reads CASYGGQQYF. The CDR3, as DNA: TGTGCCAGCTATGGCGGGCAGCAGTACTTC.

This chain connects TRBV5-6 to TRBJ1-2; no reliable D call. V lost 4 bases, J lost 1 base, and 20 bases lay in between. Germline V gives CDR1 SGHDT, CDR2 YYEEEE. The CDR3 totals 17 residues. The CDR3 DNA sequence: TGTGCCAGCAGCCCGCGCCCCGAAAGGCTTTTTAACTATGGCTACACCTTC. Residues: CASSPRPERLFNYGYTF.

This rearrangement joins TRBV7-9 to TRBJ1-2, with D possibly being TRBD1 (6 bases). Deletions cut 5 bases from V and 4 bases from J, with 23 bases between. CDR3 length: 17 residues. From germline, CDR1 is SEHNR and CDR2 FQNEAQ (reference sequence). The CDR3 DNA sequence: TGTGCCAGCAGCGACCGTAGGGCCCAGGGGAAGGGCTATGGCTACACCTTC. It encodes CASSDRRAQGKGYGYTF.

This clone has only one observation. This rearrangement joins TRBV18 to TRBJ1-6, with D maybe TRBD1 (5 bases). Trimming stripped 3 bases from V and 6 bases from J, with 9 bases between. The CDR3 totals 14 residues. Germline V gene lookup returns CDR1 KGHSH and CDR2 LQKENI. CDR3 DNA: TGTGCCAGCTCACCGACAGACTTTAATTCACCCCTCCACTTT. This encodes CASSPTDFNSPLHF. The variable domain in full, with the rest retrieved from reference TRBV18 and TRBJ1-6, is NAGVMQNPRHLVRRRGQEARLRCSPMKGHSHVYWYRQLPEEGLKFMVYLQKENIIDESGMPKERFSAEFPKEGPSILRIQQVVRGDSAAYFCASSPTDFNSPLHFGNGTRLTVT.

The chain employs TRBV7-2 and TRBJ2-7; D is possibly TRBD1 (7 bases). This CDR3 has 13 residues. The V end was cut by 10 bases, the J end by 4 bases, with 17 bases between. The germline V gene has CDR1 SGHTA and CDR2 FQGNSA. As DNA, the CDR3 is TGTGCCACCAGGGGGGCCTCCCAGTACGAGCAGTACTTC. It translates to CATRGASQYEQYF.

The J gene is TRBJ2-7, the V gene TRBV27, with TRBD1 matching over 7 bases. Trimming took 2 bases from V and 6 from J; bases not matched to a gene: 7. CDR1 MNHEY and CDR2 SMNVEV come from the germline V gene (reference sequence). The CDR3 extends over 14 amino acids. CDR3 amino acids: CASSLAQGVGEQYF. CDR3 DNA: TGTGCCAGCAGTTTAGCTCAGGGGGTCGGCGAGCAGTACTTC.

This rearrangement joins TRBV18 to TRBJ2-1; a weak D match, TRBD1 (6 bases). The ends were cut back, 0 bases at V and 7 bases at J, with 13 bases in the middle. Germline V lookup: CDR1 KGHSH, CDR2 LQKENI. The CDR3 covers 15 residues. Here the CDR3 DNA reads TGTGCCAGCTCACCACCGAAGACAGGTCCGAATGAGCAGTTCTTC. Translated, it gives CASSPPKTGPNEQFF.

This chain's CDR3 is CASRLTGDTEAFF. Here the CDR3 DNA reads TGCGCCAGCAGATTGACAGGGGACACTGAAGCTTTCTTT. V usage is TRBV5-1 and J usage is TRBJ1-1, with 8 bases that match TRBD1. Germline V gene data show CDR1 as SGHRS and CDR2 as YFSETQ. The J segment lost 3 bases and the V segment lost 5 bases, leaving 3 bases of the junction unmatched. The CDR3 is made up of 13 amino acids.

CDR3 amino acids: CASSLVGSLNTEAFF. Here the CDR3 DNA reads TGTGCCAGCAGCTTAGTGGGATCCCTGAACACTGAAGCTTTCTTT. The chain has TRBV7-2 and TRBJ1-1; D ambiguous. Trimming shortened V by 1 base and J by 0 bases, and 9 bases separated the two germline ends. The CDR3 spans 15 residues. Germline assignment: CDR1 SGHTA and CDR2 FQGNSA. Drawing the rest from reference TRBV7-2 and TRBJ1-1, the complete variable domain is GAGVSQSPSNKVTEKGKDVELRCDPISGHTALYWYRQSLGQGLEFLIYFQGNSAPDKSGLPSDRFSAERTGGSVSTLTIQRTQQEDSAVYLCASSLVGSLNTEAFFGQGTRLTVV.

The V gene is TRBV5-1, the J gene TRBJ1-4; D unclear. Germline V CDR1 and CDR2: SGHRS, YFSETQ. V lost 0 bases to trimming and J lost 0 bases, with 9 bases between them. The CDR3 has 16 amino acids. The CDR3 is CASSLGSGATNEKLFF. Written as DNA, the CDR3 is TGCGCCAGCAGCTTGGGATCGGGAGCAACTAATGAAAAACTGTTTTTT.

The V gene is TRBV5-1, the J gene TRBJ1-1; D uncertain. CDR1 and CDR2 from the germline V gene are SGHRS and YFSETQ. V gave up 4 bases and J gave up 0 bases, with 10 bases separating them. This CDR3 comprises 14 residues. This chain's CDR3 is CASSPLDMNTEAFF. CDR3 in DNA: TGCGCCAGCAGCCCCCTAGACATGAACACTGAAGCTTTCTTT.

The rearrangement uses TRBV25-1 and TRBJ2-7; 7 nucleotides align to TRBD1. The CDR3 has 15 residues. CDR1 MGHDK and CDR2 SYGVNS come from the germline V gene. The junction had 8 bases not matched to a gene; V was cut back by 0 bases and J by 6 bases. The CDR3 nucleotides read TGTGCCAGCAGTGAATATAGGGGGCTTTTTGTCGAGCAGTACTTC. Amino acid sequence: CASSEYRGLFVEQYF.

The rearrangement joins TRBV4-3 to TRBJ1-2; 9 bases match TRBD1. The length of the CDR3 is 16 residues. The ends lost 0 bases at V and 2 bases at J; junction bases unmatched: 4. Germline V gene lookup returns CDR1 LGHNA and CDR2 YSLEER. CDR3 bases: TGCGCCAGCAGCCAAGATCTCGGGACAGGGAACTATGGCTACACCTTC. It translates to CASSQDLGTGNYGYTF.

The chain is built from TRBV5-1 and TRBJ2-2, with TRBD2 matching over 7 bases. The CDR3 loop spans 17 amino acids. Germline-derived CDR1 and CDR2 are SGHRS and YFSETQ. V was clipped by 0 bases and J by 6 bases; unmatched bases: 11. The CDR3 spells CASSLGQAAGVAGELFF. The CDR3 DNA reads TGCGCCAGCAGCTTGGGCCAGGCTGCGGGGGTGGCCGGGGAGCTGTTTTTT.

The chain carries TRBV6-1 and TRBJ1-1; a weak D match, TRBD1 (5 bases). This CDR3 spans 16 amino acids. Trimming pared 2 bases from V and 3 bases from J, leaving 16 bases between. Germline CDR1 MNHNS, CDR2 SASEGT. The CDR3 DNA reads TGTGCCAGCAGTGAACCGTATGAGGCAGGGCACACTGAAGCTTTCTTT. Its translation is CASSEPYEAGHTEAFF.

J is TRBJ2-3 and V is TRBV29-1; D tentatively reads TRBD1 or TRBD2 (6 bases each). V was clipped by 0 bases and J by 5 bases, with 15 bases between them. There are 15 residues in the CDR3. The germline gives CDR1 SQVTM, CDR2 ANQGSEA. In DNA, the CDR3 is TGCAGCGTTGAAGATCAGGGGACTTTGGGAGATACGCAGTATTTT. Protein product: CSVEDQGTLGDTQYF.

J is TRBJ1-2 and V is TRBV28; 7 nucleotides agree with TRBD1. The CDR3 totals 14 residues. V gave up 2 bases and J gave up 5 bases; unmatched junction bases: 5. Germline-derived CDR1 and CDR2 are MDHEN and SYDVKM. The CDR3 is CASSLGGGVYGYTF. The CDR3 DNA sequence: TGTGCCAGCAGTTTAGGAGGGGGCGTTTATGGCTACACCTTC.

This chain links TRBV5-1 with TRBJ2-6; D is ambiguous. Trimming left V 0 bases short and J 0 bases short, with 13 bases between. Germline CDR1 and CDR2: SGHRS and YFSETQ. This CDR3 contains 18 residues. The CDR3, as DNA: TGCGCCAGCAGCTTGGCGGTGTACGCAGTCTCTGGGGCCAACGTCCTGACTTTC. Translation gives CASSLAVYAVSGANVLTF.

The V and J genes are TRBV5-4 and TRBJ1-2; weak D call: TRBD1 (6 bases). CDR1 is SGHNT, CDR2 YYREEE, per germline (reference sequence). CDR3 length: 13 amino acids. V lost 5 bases, J lost 8 bases, and 16 bases lay in between. CDR3 residues: CASRGGDLEGYTF. DNA of the CDR3: TGTGCCAGCAGAGGGGGAGACTTAGAGGGCTACACCTTC.

The chain recombines TRBV10-3 with TRBJ1-4, with D tentatively TRBD1 (5 bases). This CDR3 has 14 amino acids. The germline gives CDR1 ENHRY, CDR2 SYGVKD. V was cut by 0 bases and J by 7 bases, with 9 bases left in between. The CDR3 bases are TGTGCCATCAGTGAGTCCAGGGCTGGTGAAAAACTGTTTTTT. Translated, it gives CAISESRAGEKLFF.